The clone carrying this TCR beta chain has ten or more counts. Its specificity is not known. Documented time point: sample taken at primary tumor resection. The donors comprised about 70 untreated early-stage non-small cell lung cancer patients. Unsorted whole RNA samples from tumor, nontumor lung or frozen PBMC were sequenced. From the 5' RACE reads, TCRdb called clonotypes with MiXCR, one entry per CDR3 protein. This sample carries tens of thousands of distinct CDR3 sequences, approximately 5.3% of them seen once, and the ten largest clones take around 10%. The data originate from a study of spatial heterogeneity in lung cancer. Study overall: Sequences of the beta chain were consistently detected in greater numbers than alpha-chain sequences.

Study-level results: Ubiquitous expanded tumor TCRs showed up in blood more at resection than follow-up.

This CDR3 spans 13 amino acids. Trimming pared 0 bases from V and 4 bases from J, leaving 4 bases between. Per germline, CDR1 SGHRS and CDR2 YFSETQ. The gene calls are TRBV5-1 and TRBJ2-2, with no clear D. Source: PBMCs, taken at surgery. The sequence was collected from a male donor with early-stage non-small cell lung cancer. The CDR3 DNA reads TGCGCCAGCAGCTTGGATCCCACCGGGGAGCTGTTTTTT. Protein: CASSLDPTGELFF. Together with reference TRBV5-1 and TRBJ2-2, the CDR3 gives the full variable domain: KAGVTQTPRYLIKTRGQQVTLSCSPISGHRSVSWYQQTPGQGLQFLFEYFSETQRNKGNFPGRFSGRQFSNSRSEMNVSTLELGDSALYLCASSLDPTGELFFGEGSRLTVL.